The 32 T cell receptor beta chains given below trace back to one sample, sequenced in a study of T cells in Graves' hyperthyroidism and ophthalmopathy. Template material for amplifying TCR beta CDR3 regions consisted of RNA transcripts. Using the HTBI primer set, a first-round RT-PCR was run on the TCR CDR3. TCRdb passed the multiplex PCR reads through MiXCR, listing each CDR3 protein once. This repertoire shows around 690,000 distinct CDR3 sequences, approximately 15% found once; its top ten account for about a sixth. The material sequenced was blood. Receptors were obtained from a man over 45 with Graves' hyperthyroidism.

Note on this clonotype: This sequence may be a read error, since a much larger clone differs from it by one base. The CDR3 DNA sequence: TGTGCCAGCAGCTTAGGAAGGGGGCAGTACTTC. Its translation is CASSLGRGQYF. V gene TRBV7-9 combines with J gene TRBJ2-7; maybe TRBD1 (5 bases). This CDR3 has 11 amino acids. Germline CDR1 and CDR2: SEHNR and FQNEAQ (reference sequence). V shed 1 base and J shed 9 bases, with 7 bases lying between them.

CDR3: CASSQLAGEEQFF. DNA for the CDR3: TGCGCCAGCAGCCAACTAGCGGGAGAAGAGCAGTTCTTC. This chain connects TRBV4-1 to TRBJ2-1; 10 nucleotides match TRBD2. CDR1 is MGHRA and CDR2 is YSYEKL in the germline V gene. V trimming: 2 bases; J trimming: 10 bases; junction bases outside the gene matches: 2. The CDR3 has 13 residues.

This clonotype was detected only a few times. The genes are TRBV7-9 and TRBJ1-2; D call uncertain. Trimming pared 3 bases from V and 4 bases from J, leaving 12 bases between. Germline CDR1 and CDR2: SEHNR and FQNEAQ (reference sequence). This CDR3 comprises 14 residues. The CDR3 here is CASSFGEAPYGYTF. Written as DNA, the CDR3 is TGTGCCAGCAGCTTTGGAGAGGCCCCCTATGGCTACACCTTC.

In this sample, this clonotype turned up many times. The chain has TRBV19 and TRBJ1-1; D gene ambiguous. Germline V CDR1 and CDR2: LNHDA, SQIVND (reference sequence). This CDR3 spans 17 amino acids. V was clipped by 4 bases and J by 0 bases, with 18 bases between them. In DNA, the CDR3 is TGTGCCAGTAGTACCGCTGGGGTGGGCTGGATGAACACTGAAGCTTTCTTT. This codes for CASSTAGVGWMNTEAFF.

This clonotype showed up just a few times. This chain joins TRBV7-9 and TRBJ2-1; D remains ambiguous. The CDR3 is 15 residues long. Germline V gives CDR1 SEHNR, CDR2 FQNEAQ (reference sequence). V lost 1 base, J lost 7 bases, and 14 bases lay in between. CDR3 in amino acids: CASSLVTGSTNEQFF. The DNA for the CDR3 is TGTGCCAGCAGCTTAGTTACCGGCTCAACAAATGAGCAGTTCTTC.

The chain uses TRBV7-2 and TRBJ2-5, with 9 bases that match TRBD1. The junction had 6 bases not matched to a gene; V was cut back by 5 bases and J by 5 bases. The CDR3 loop spans 14 amino acids. CDR1 is SGHTA and CDR2 is FQGNSA in the germline V gene. The CDR3 region has the DNA TGTGCCAGCAGCGTACAGGGGGCGCAGGAGACCCAGTACTTC. Amino acid sequence: CASSVQGAQETQYF. The complete variable domain, with remaining parts taken from reference TRBV7-2 and TRBJ2-5, reads GAGVSQSPSNKVTEKGKDVELRCDPISGHTALYWYRQSLGQGLEFLIYFQGNSAPDKSGLPSDRFSAERTGGSVSTLTIQRTQQEDSAVYLCASSVQGAQETQYFGPGTRLLVL.

Only a few counts were recorded for this clonotype. The chain joins TRBV6-1 to TRBJ1-3, with 10 bases aligning to TRBD1. The ends lost 5 bases at V and 0 bases at J; junction bases unmatched: 10. The CDR3 is 18 amino acids. Germline-derived CDR1 and CDR2 are MNHNS and SASEGT. The CDR3 loop is CASSTRDRGLDSGNTIYF. In DNA form, the CDR3 reads TGTGCCAGCAGTACCCGGGACAGGGGATTAGACTCTGGAAACACCATATATTTT.

This clonotype was observed many times. The chain is built from TRBV30 and TRBJ1-2, with D maybe TRBD1 (5 bases). The CDR3 consists of 12 residues. Trimming took off 2 bases at V and 4 bases at J, with 8 bases between the two ends. The germline V gene has CDR1 GTSNPN and CDR2 SVGIG (reference sequence). The chain's CDR3 is CAWSTGAYGYTF. DNA for the CDR3: TGTGCCTGGAGTACCGGGGCCTATGGCTACACCTTC.

This chain uses TRBV10-3 with TRBJ2-2; tentatively, D is TRBD2 (5 bases). This CDR3 is built from 16 residues. CDR1 ENHRY and CDR2 SYGVKD come from the germline V gene. V shed 0 bases and J shed 0 bases, with 8 bases lying between them. The CDR3 nucleotides read TGTGCCATCAGTGAGTCCTGGACTCCGAACACCGGGGAGCTGTTTTTT. This encodes CAISESWTPNTGELFF.

This clonotype was seen many times. The rearrangement links TRBV2 to TRBJ2-1; D uncertain. Trimming shortened V by 2 bases and J by 5 bases, and 10 bases separated the two germline ends. The germline CDR1 and CDR2 sequences are SNHLY and FYNNEI. The CDR3 is 14 amino acids. The CDR3 spells CASSEWRKNNEQFF. In DNA, the CDR3 is TGTGCCAGCAGTGAATGGCGGAAAAACAATGAGCAGTTCTTC.

The rearrangement uses TRBV9 and TRBJ2-2; 14 bases map to TRBD2. Losses at the gene ends were 0 bases for V and 6 bases for J; bases not matched to a gene: 10. The CDR3 spans 19 residues. CDR1 is SGDLS, CDR2 YYNGEE, per germline. The chain's CDR3 is CASSVGGTSGSIVSGELFF. CDR3 nucleotide sequence: TGTGCCAGCAGCGTAGGGGGGACTAGCGGGAGTATTGTGTCCGGGGAGCTGTTTTTT.

This clonotype was observed at least ten times. The gene calls are TRBV7-2 and TRBJ2-6; weak D call: TRBD2 (6 bases). V gave up 0 bases and J gave up 5 bases, with 8 bases separating them. Germline CDR1 and CDR2: SGHTA and FQGNSA. The CDR3 loop spans 15 amino acids. CDR3 region: CASSLALARANVLTF. The CDR3 nucleotides read TGTGCCAGCAGCTTAGCACTAGCAAGGGCCAACGTCCTGACTTTC. Variable domain in full (rest from reference TRBV7-2 and TRBJ2-6): GAGVSQSPSNKVTEKGKDVELRCDPISGHTALYWYRQSLGQGLEFLIYFQGNSAPDKSGLPSDRFSAERTGGSVSTLTIQRTQQEDSAVYLCASSLALARANVLTFGAGSRLTVL.

The chain carries TRBV28 and TRBJ1-5; 11 bases fit TRBD1. The CDR3 covers 14 residues. The trim removed 7 bases at V and 4 bases at J, leaving 3 bases unmatched. CDR1 MDHEN and CDR2 SYDVKM come from the germline V gene. CDR3 nucleotide sequence: TGTGCCAGCATTGGGACAGGGGGAAATCAGCCCCAGCATTTT. It codes for CASIGTGGNQPQHF.

This chain uses TRBV27 with TRBJ2-7; 10 bases map to TRBD1. This CDR3 contains 16 residues. Germline lookup yields CDR1 MNHEY and CDR2 SMNVEV (reference sequence). The V gene end was trimmed by 6 bases and the J gene end by 0 bases; junction bases not matched to a gene: 8. Written as DNA, the CDR3 is TGTGCCAGCAGAAACTTCCGGGACAGGGGCTCCTACGAGCAGTACTTC. Its protein is CASRNFRDRGSYEQYF.

A few counts support this clonotype. This sequence joins TRBV6-1 and TRBJ1-5; D remains unclear. The CDR3 totals 15 residues. Trimming removed 5 bases at V and 0 bases at J, with 11 bases between. Germline V CDR1 and CDR2: MNHNS, SASEGT. The CDR3: CASSRHADSNQPQHF. The CDR3 coding sequence is TGTGCCAGCAGTCGCCATGCTGATAGCAATCAGCCCCAGCATTTT.

This clonotype has a count of ten or more. This chain joins TRBV7-2 and TRBJ1-5; possible D gene TRBD1, 5 bases. This CDR3 spans 14 amino acids. V lost 3 bases and J lost 3, with 9 bases in between. The germline V gene has CDR1 SGHTA and CDR2 FQGNSA. Here the CDR3 reads CASSFDSLNQPQHF. CDR3 in DNA: TGTGCCAGCAGCTTTGACAGTCTCAATCAGCCCCAGCATTTT.

The sample holds many counts of this clonotype. The chain links TRBV5-1 to TRBJ2-1, with D possibly TRBD1 on 7 matching bases. Per germline, CDR1 SGHRS and CDR2 YFSETQ. This CDR3 has 17 residues. V was pared by 4 bases and J by 0 bases, with 17 bases between. CDR3 DNA: TGCGCCAGCAGCGGCAAGGGGGGACAGACCTCCTACAATGAGCAGTTCTTC. Protein: CASSGKGGQTSYNEQFF.

The gene calls are TRBV6-2 or TRBV6-3 and TRBJ2-1; 9 bases fit TRBD2. The V and J ends lost 7 bases and 9 bases, in that order; junction bases with no gene match: 13. The CDR3 runs to 15 residues. Germline V gives CDR1 MNHEY, CDR2 SVGEGT. CDR3 nucleotides: TGTGCCAGCAAAATTCCGGGACTAGCCTTACCTGAGCAGTTCTTC. As protein: CASKIPGLALPEQFF.

This clonotype was seen at least ten times. The chain carries TRBV28 and TRBJ2-7; the D gene is possibly TRBD1 (6 bases). Per the germline V gene, CDR1 is MDHEN and CDR2 is SYDVKM. The CDR3 has 15 residues. V shed 2 bases and J shed 5 bases, with 16 bases lying between them. CDR3 sequence reads: CASSLSLGAKDEQYF. CDR3 sequence (DNA): TGTGCCAGCAGTTTAAGCTTGGGGGCGAAAGACGAGCAGTACTTC.

This clonotype was observed many times. The V call is TRBV12-3 or TRBV12-4, the J call TRBJ2-3, with TRBD2 identical over 10 bases. V shed 2 bases, J shed 1 base, and the junction held 3 bases outside the gene matches. The CDR3 is made up of 16 amino acids. CDR3 amino acids: CASSLLAGDRTDTQYF. The CDR3 DNA is TGTGCCAGCAGTTTACTAGCGGGAGATCGCACAGATACGCAGTATTTT.

This clonotype was seen many times. The V and J genes are TRBV11-2 and TRBJ2-3; 10 bases line up with TRBD2. The CDR3 covers 16 residues. Germline values: CDR1 SGHAT, CDR2 FQNNGV. J lost 1 base, V lost 1 base, and 2 bases had no gene match. CDR3 nucleotides: TGTGCCAGCAGCTTAGGGACTAGCGGACGCACAGATACGCAGTATTTT. Protein sequence: CASSLGTSGRTDTQYF.

In this sample, this clonotype turned up a few times. The rearrangement joins TRBV7-6 to TRBJ1-3; a possible D gene is TRBD1 (5 bases). V lost 0 bases and J lost 9, with 9 bases in between. The CDR3 length is 13 residues. Per germline, CDR1 SGHVS and CDR2 FNYEAQ. CDR3 region: CASSLAGTGTIYF. The CDR3 bases are TGTGCCAGCAGCTTAGCTGGGACCGGCACCATATATTTT.

This clonotype appeared many times. The chain has TRBV2 and TRBJ1-1; 8 bases map to TRBD1. The V gene end was trimmed by 6 bases and the J gene end by 1 base; junction bases not matched to a gene: 7. There are 15 residues in the CDR3. Germline V lookup: CDR1 SNHLY, CDR2 FYNNEI. The CDR3 nucleotides are TGTGCCAGCAGACGGCCGGGACAGGAGAACACTGAAGCTTTCTTT. Its translation: CASRRPGQENTEAFF.

The J gene is TRBJ2-6, the V gene TRBV2; D remains unclear. The CDR3 spans 14 residues. Trimming took 6 bases from V and 2 from J, leaving 8 bases between them. Germline-derived CDR1 and CDR2 are SNHLY and FYNNEI. The CDR3 nucleotides are TGTGCCAGCAGAGGCCTGGCTGGGGCCAACGTCCTGACTTTC. This translates into CASRGLAGANVLTF.

There are many counts of this clonotype. This chain links TRBV11-2 with TRBJ1-1; D unresolved. V lost 1 base, J lost 1 base, and 7 bases lay in between. Germline V CDR1 and CDR2: SGHAT, FQNNGV. The CDR3 covers 14 residues. CDR3 region: CASSLGVQNTEAFF. CDR3 sequence (DNA): TGTGCCAGCAGCTTAGGTGTTCAGAACACTGAAGCTTTCTTT.

This clonotype was recorded at least ten times. The chain joins TRBV28 to TRBJ2-1; tentatively, D is TRBD2 (5 bases). The ends were cut back, 1 base at V and 7 bases at J, with 8 bases in the middle. The germline gives CDR1 MDHEN, CDR2 SYDVKM. This CDR3 contains 13 residues. CDR3: CASSLYIANEQFF. The CDR3 region has the DNA TGTGCCAGCAGTTTATACATAGCGAATGAGCAGTTCTTC.

There are many counts of this clonotype. This rearrangement joins TRBV11-1 to TRBJ2-3, with 9 bases matching TRBD1. J was trimmed by 2 bases and V by 1 base; bases with no gene match: 1. Germline CDR1 reads SGHAT; CDR2 reads FQDESV (reference sequence). The CDR3 spans 15 residues. The chain's CDR3 is CASSLGDRDTDTQYF. The CDR3 nucleotides are TGTGCCAGCAGCTTAGGGGACAGGGACACAGATACGCAGTATTTT.

The sample holds many counts of this clonotype. V gene TRBV6-2 or TRBV6-3 combines with J gene TRBJ2-3, with 10 nucleotides matching TRBD2. The CDR3 consists of 18 residues. J lost 6 bases, V lost 2 bases, and 14 bases had no gene match. Germline V gene sequence: CDR1 MNHEY, CDR2 SVGEGT. The CDR3 coding sequence is TGTGCCAGCAGTTACCTGAGCGGGAGGGCCTTAAGACTGGATACGCAGTATTTT. Protein sequence: CASSYLSGRALRLDTQYF.

The V and J genes are TRBV29-1 and TRBJ2-3, with D possibly being TRBD2 (5 bases). The germline CDR1 and CDR2 sequences are SQVTM and ANQGSEA. The CDR3 loop spans 13 amino acids. The V end lost 6 bases, the J end lost 0 bases, and 10 bases lay between the germline ends. The CDR3 reads CSVPTRSTDTQYF. The DNA of the CDR3 is TGCAGCGTGCCCACTAGGAGCACAGATACGCAGTATTTT.

This clonotype has only a few counts. V usage is TRBV6-5 and J usage is TRBJ2-3; no definite D call. The CDR3 is 14 residues long. Looked up from germline, CDR1 is MNHEY and CDR2 is SVGAGI. The V gene lost 2 bases and the J gene lost 1 base, with 7 bases spanning the gap. The CDR3 DNA sequence: TGTGCCAGCAGTTACCCCCCCGGCACAGATACGCAGTATTTT. It translates to CASSYPPGTDTQYF.

This clonotype has only a few counts. The V gene is TRBV10-3, the J gene TRBJ2-3, with a weak D call TRBD1 (6 bases). The CDR3 spans 14 residues. The ends were cut back, 5 bases at V and 6 bases at J, with 15 bases in the middle. CDR1 is ENHRY and CDR2 is SYGVKD in the germline V gene. The CDR3 reads CAISRQVPEDTQYF. The CDR3 nucleotides read TGTGCCATCAGTCGACAGGTTCCCGAGGATACGCAGTATTTT.

This clonotype was recorded many times. The CDR3 loop reads CASSFGPSYYEQYF. CDR3 coding DNA: TGTGCCAGCAGTTTCGGGCCCTCTTACTACGAGCAGTACTTC. The gene calls are TRBV27 and TRBJ2-7; D unclear. In germline, CDR1 is MNHEY, CDR2 SMNVEV (reference sequence). V gave up 3 bases and J gave up 3 bases, with 12 bases separating them. The CDR3 totals 14 residues.